This T cell receptor (beta chain) was retrieved from a study of cytomegalovirus exposure and HLA in healthy donors. About the research overall: The same platform as the approximately 670 first-cohort repertoires was used for the 100 to 150 validation repertoires, a later analysis reported. General study points: Subsequent analysis of the 120 or so validation repertoires found a tendency for first-cohort TCR clusters to co-occur. Rare sequences made up most TCRs, while some public TCRs were found in many donors. The study recorded 160 or so TCR beta chains that were cytomegalovirus-associated.

Of note for this clone: Its antigen is undetermined.

Some clones are missing from TCRdb's copy, which holds only in-frame ones; the method was immunoSEQ multiplex PCR. This sample has some 170,000 clones, with around 85% found just once. The CDR3 runs 16 residues. V was pared by 1 base and J by 0 bases, with 12 bases between. Germline values: CDR1 SGHTA, CDR2 FQGNSA. This sequence originates from a man aged 25-40 years in good health and CMV-seropositive. This rearrangement joins TRBV7-2 to TRBJ1-1; D uncertain. Input material: PBMCs. This chain's CDR3 is CASSLDPQSMNTEAFF. In DNA form, the CDR3 reads TGTGCCAGCAGCTTAGATCCCCAAAGCATGAACACTGAAGCTTTCTTT.